These T cell receptor beta chains were read from a single sample in a study of T cells in Graves' hyperthyroidism and ophthalmopathy. TCRdb processed the multiplex PCR reads anew with MiXCR; each CDR3 protein has one entry. The sample gives fewer than 110,000 distinct CDR3 sequences, around 50% of which show up once; 20% to 30% is in the top ten. The sequenced sample consisted of blood. The source of these receptors is a middle-aged man with Graves' hyperthyroidism. Each CDR3 is given with its conserved first and last residue. Clone sizes are given selectively: once, few, many, or a class where the clone is expanded.

clone size: many; V gene: TRBV4-1; J gene: TRBJ1-6; CDR3 protein: CASSRPDNSPLHF
clone size: many; V gene: TRBV6-4; J gene: TRBJ1-6; CDR3 protein: CASTVPISPLHF
clone size: many; V gene: TRBV15; J gene: TRBJ1-4; CDR3 protein: CATSRVPSGKLFF
clone size: NA; V gene: TRBV29-1; J gene: TRBJ2-5; CDR3 protein: CSVEVAGLAEQETQYF
clone size: once; V gene: TRBV7-9; J gene: TRBJ1-3; CDR3 protein: CAGSYSSGNTIYF
clone size: many; V gene: TRBV15; J gene: TRBJ2-7; CDR3 protein: CATSRVREGQSHEQYF
clone size: many; V gene: TRBV4-1; J gene: TRBJ2-2; CDR3 protein: CASSQEGRGGELFF
clone size: NA; V gene: TRBV18; J gene: TRBJ1-2; CDR3 protein: CASSPAGKPDYGYTF
clone size: once; V gene: TRBV7-6; J gene: TRBJ2-7; CDR3 protein: CASSLEVRDSYEQYF
clone size: many; V gene: TRBV5-1; J gene: TRBJ2-1; CDR3 protein: CASSGEGGTTGQFF
clone size: NA; V gene: TRBV9; J gene: TRBJ2-3; CDR3 protein: CASSRGDSRTDTQYF
clone size: NA; V gene: TRBV7-9; J gene: TRBJ1-4; CDR3 protein: CASSFLRGEGEKLFF